These 24 T cell receptor beta chains share one sample of origin, sequenced in a study of OX40 agonist ivuxolimab in advanced cancers. Sequencing used immunoSEQ multiplex PCR; TCRdb keeps in-frame clones, though not all of them. The sample has fewer than 40,000 clones, about 74% seen once. Material: CD4+ or CD8+ T cells sorted from blood, obtained in a trial of the OX40 agonist ivuxolimab. The receptor set was obtained from an adult with an advanced solid tumor such as melanoma, head and neck, liver or kidney cancer.

V and J are TRBV6-4 and TRBJ2-7; D ambiguous. The length of the CDR3 is 12 residues. The germline V gene encodes CDR1 MRHNA and CDR2 SNTAGT. Trimming took 8 bases from V and 2 from J, leaving 10 bases between them. In nucleotides, the CDR3 is TGTGCCAGCCATGGACGACCCTACGAGCAGTACTTC. Amino acid sequence: CASHGRPYEQYF.

V gene TRBV11-2 combines with J gene TRBJ1-1, with 8 bases that match TRBD1. After removal of 5 bases from V and 1 base from J, the junction contained 6 bases not matched to a gene. Germline lookup yields CDR1 SGHAT and CDR2 FQNNGV. The CDR3 is 15 residues long. For the CDR3, the DNA is TGTGCCAGCAGCGCACAAACAGGGGGGAACACTGAAGCTTTCTTT. The encoded protein is CASSAQTGGNTEAFF.

This chain links TRBV7-8 with TRBJ1-2; 7 bases fit TRBD1. Germline V gives CDR1 SGHVS, CDR2 FQNEAQ. With V trimmed by 4 bases and J by 6 bases, 5 bases remained unmatched. This CDR3 has 13 residues. The CDR3, as DNA: TGTGCCAGCAGCTCCGGGACAGCGGATGGCTACACCTTC. Its protein is CASSSGTADGYTF.

The rearrangement links TRBV6-5 to TRBJ2-1; 14 nucleotides match TRBD2. This CDR3 region has 15 residues. Looked up from germline, CDR1 is MNHEY and CDR2 is SVGAGI. After removal of 6 bases from V and 6 bases from J, the junction contained 4 bases not matched to a gene. The CDR3 reads CASRRGLAGVNEQFF. The CDR3, as DNA: TGTGCCAGCAGAAGGGGACTAGCGGGAGTCAATGAGCAGTTCTTC.

This rearrangement joins TRBV18 to TRBJ1-1; the D is unclear. Germline assignment: CDR1 KGHSH and CDR2 LQKENI. There are 14 residues in the CDR3. V was shortened by 5 bases and J by 2 bases, with 12 bases between the two germline ends. The CDR3 nucleotides are TGTGCCAGCTCAGGTTTAGTAGGAAACACTGAAGCTTTCTTT. Translating gives CASSGLVGNTEAFF.

CDR3 sequence reads: CASSQPDRVQETQYF. The CDR3 region has the DNA TGCGCCAGCAGCCAACCTGACAGGGTACAAGAGACCCAGTACTTC. This chain connects TRBV4-1 to TRBJ2-5; 7 positions match TRBD1. V lost 2 bases and J lost 2; bases outside the gene matches: 5. The CDR3 is 15 amino acids. Germline-derived CDR1 and CDR2 are MGHRA and YSYEKL.

The chain recombines TRBV13 with TRBJ1-3; D gene ambiguous. The germline V gene has CDR1 PRHDT and CDR2 FYEKMQ (reference sequence). The CDR3 consists of 17 residues. Trimming removed 2 bases from V and 2 bases from J, with 16 bases in between. This CDR3 is CASSLFVGWTPGNTIYF. In DNA, the CDR3 is TGTGCCAGCAGCTTATTCGTGGGATGGACCCCTGGAAACACCATATATTTT.

This sequence joins TRBV11-2 and TRBJ2-5, with 7 bases aligning to TRBD2. J was trimmed by 5 bases and V by 5 bases; bases with no gene match: 14. CDR1 SGHAT and CDR2 FQNNGV come from the germline V gene. This CDR3 has 16 amino acids. This CDR3 reads CASSPVTGRVVETQYF. The CDR3 nucleotides read TGTGCCAGCAGCCCAGTAACGGGGAGGGTTGTGGAGACCCAGTACTTC.

The genes are TRBV28 and TRBJ2-3; the D gene could be TRBD1 or TRBD2 (5 bases each). Trimming took off 8 bases at V and 2 bases at J, with 17 bases between the two ends. The germline CDR1 and CDR2 sequences are MDHEN and SYDVKM. The CDR3 has 15 amino acids. The CDR3 sequence is CASVRYQGPTDTQYF. Written as DNA, the CDR3 is TGTGCCAGCGTAAGGTACCAGGGACCCACAGATACGCAGTATTTT.

Only a few counts were recorded for this clone. This chain connects TRBV19 to TRBJ1-5; the D gene is possibly TRBD1 (5 bases). Trimming stripped 1 base from V and 4 bases from J, with 11 bases between. Germline lookup yields CDR1 LNHDA and CDR2 SQIVND (reference sequence). The CDR3 totals 15 residues. This CDR3 is CASSIGGVGNQPQHF. The CDR3 bases are TGTGCCAGTAGTATAGGAGGGGTAGGGAATCAGCCCCAGCATTTT.

V usage is TRBV2 and J usage is TRBJ1-5, with 10 bases fitting TRBD1. Germline lookup yields CDR1 SNHLY and CDR2 FYNNEI. The CDR3 sequence is 15 residues long. Trimming at V came to 4 bases and at J to 6 bases, leaving 6 bases not matched to a gene. This CDR3 reads CASSVDRGLGQPQHF. CDR3 bases: TGTGCCAGCAGTGTTGACAGGGGGCTCGGTCAGCCCCAGCATTTT.

The table lists this clone with a count of one. This chain joins TRBV10-1 and TRBJ2-1; the match to TRBD1 covers 8 bases. Germline CDR1 and CDR2: WNHNN and SYGVQD (reference sequence). V lost 7 bases and J lost 12; bases outside the gene matches: 5. The CDR3 extends over 11 amino acids. The CDR3: CASTGQGGQFF. Here the CDR3 DNA reads TGCGCCAGCACCGGACAGGGTGGGCAGTTCTTC.

The V gene is TRBV19, the J gene TRBJ2-1; the match to TRBD2 covers 9 bases. CDR1 LNHDA and CDR2 SQIVND come from the germline V gene (reference sequence). V was clipped by 1 base and J by 4 bases; unmatched bases: 2. The CDR3 consists of 15 residues. For the CDR3, the DNA is TGTGCCAGTAGTATAGGTGCGGGAGGGTACAATGAGCAGTTCTTC. Translation gives CASSIGAGGYNEQFF.

J is TRBJ1-2 and V is TRBV10-2, with a possible D match to TRBD1 (5 bases). This CDR3 contains 14 residues. V was cut by 4 bases and J by 6 bases, with 15 bases left in between. Germline assignment: CDR1 WSHSY and CDR2 SAAADI. CDR3 in DNA: TGCGCCAGCAGTGTTGGGAGGGACGTCAATGGCTACACCTTC. Translated: CASSVGRDVNGYTF.

This clone was seen only a few times. V and J are TRBV28 and TRBJ2-7; the match to TRBD1 covers 10 bases. V was pared by 4 bases and J by 3 bases, with 6 bases of the junction left unmatched. Germline V gene sequence: CDR1 MDHEN, CDR2 SYDVKM. The CDR3 extends over 15 amino acids. The DNA of the CDR3 is TGTGCCAGCAGTTCTTTTGACAGGGGGCTCTACGAGCAGTACTTC. This codes for CASSSFDRGLYEQYF.

This clone turned up a few times. The rearrangement uses TRBV5-1 and TRBJ2-7, with D perhaps matching TRBD1 (6 bases). Germline CDR1 and CDR2: SGHRS and YFSETQ. The V end was cut by 5 bases, the J end by 0 bases, with 12 bases between. CDR3 size: 14 residues. The chain's CDR3 is CASRTGTLSYEQYF. The CDR3 region has the DNA TGCGCCAGCAGAACCGGGACACTCTCCTACGAGCAGTACTTC.

The V and J genes are TRBV5-1 and TRBJ1-1, with D possibly being TRBD1 (5 bases). V was clipped by 5 bases and J by 7 bases, with 9 bases between them. The CDR3 contains 11 residues. From germline, CDR1 is SGHRS and CDR2 YFSETQ. Here the CDR3 DNA reads TGCGCCAGCAGGCAGGGTTTTGAAGCTTTCTTT. Protein sequence: CASRQGFEAFF.

The V call is TRBV5-1, the J call TRBJ1-2; 7 positions agree with TRBD1. The germline V gene has CDR1 SGHRS and CDR2 YFSETQ. The CDR3 covers 14 residues. The V and J ends lost 0 bases and 5 bases, in that order; junction bases with no gene match: 4. The CDR3 region is CASSLEAGGYGYTF. As DNA, the CDR3 is TGCGCCAGCAGCTTGGAGGCAGGGGGATATGGCTACACCTTC.

A few counts support this clone. In DNA, the CDR3 is TGTGCCAGCAGCCTGGGGACAGGGGACTATGGCTACACCTTC. The encoded protein is CASSLGTGDYGYTF. The chain employs TRBV9 and TRBJ1-2; 10 nucleotides line up with TRBD1. The CDR3 totals 14 residues. The V gene's germline CDR1 is SGDLS and CDR2 YYNGEE. Trimming removed 4 bases from V and 3 bases from J; junction bases left unmatched: 3. The full variable domain, in which reference TRBV9 and TRBJ1-2 provide the parts outside the CDR3, is DSGVTQTPKHLITATGQRVTLRCSPRSGDLSVYWYQQSLDQGLQFLIQYYNGEERAKGNILERFSAQQFPDLHSELNLSSLELGDSALYFCASSLGTGDYGYTFGSGTRLTVV.

The chain has TRBV28 and TRBJ2-1, with 14 bases fitting TRBD2. The CDR3 is 20 amino acids. Germline assignment: CDR1 MDHEN and CDR2 SYDVKM. V lost 5 bases, J lost 0 bases, and 12 bases stayed unmatched. The CDR3 loop reads CASSPSGLAGVGSSYNEQFF. For the CDR3, the DNA is TGTGCCAGCAGTCCGTCGGGACTAGCGGGAGTCGGTAGCTCCTACAATGAGCAGTTCTTC.

The chain links TRBV11-2 to TRBJ1-4; TRBD1 matches at 7 bases. This CDR3 is built from 15 residues. Germline-derived CDR1 and CDR2 are SGHAT and FQNNGV. V shed 5 bases, J shed 7 bases, and the junction held 10 bases outside the gene matches. CDR3 sequence: CASSRQGAYSEKLFF. As DNA, the CDR3 is TGTGCCAGCAGCCGACAGGGCGCCTATTCTGAAAAACTGTTTTTT. Using reference TRBV11-2 and TRBJ1-4 for the parts outside the CDR3, the full variable domain is EAGVAQSPRYKIIEKRQSVAFWCNPISGHATLYWYQQILGQGPKLLIQFQNNGVVDDSQLPKDRFSAERLKGVDSTLKIQPAKLEDSAVYLCASSRQGAYSEKLFFGSGTQLSVL.

Details on this clone: One end of the junction does not line up with germline, which may come from a read error. At the DNA level, this CDR3 is encoded by other sequences in the same sample as well. The CDR3 bases are TGTGCTACCACCCCAACAGGGGCTCGGGGCTACACCTTC. Its translation: CATTPTGARGYTF. The rearrangement links TRBV15 to TRBJ1-2, with 7 bases that match TRBD1. The CDR3 is made up of 13 amino acids. Germline assignment: CDR1 LNHNV and CDR2 YYDKDF (reference sequence).

This clone was seen only once. This chain joins TRBV5-4 and TRBJ2-7, with 8 bases aligning to TRBD1. V lost 4 bases to trimming and J lost 6 bases; unmatched junction nucleotides: 15. From germline, CDR1 is SGHNT and CDR2 YYREEE (reference sequence). The CDR3 sequence is 16 residues long. The chain's CDR3 is CASSARQGNTLLEQYF. CDR3 nucleotide sequence: TGTGCCAGCAGCGCAAGACAGGGGAATACGTTGCTCGAGCAGTACTTC.

The chain uses TRBV19 and TRBJ1-1, with TRBD1 identical over 9 bases. J lost 4 bases, V lost 4 bases, and 13 bases had no gene match. In germline, CDR1 is LNHDA, CDR2 SQIVND (reference sequence). This CDR3 contains 17 residues. DNA for the CDR3: TGTGCCAGTAGTACGAACTCTCCGGGACAGGGTTCCACTGAAGCTTTCTTT. Encoded protein: CASSTNSPGQGSTEAFF.